This TCR beta chain was captured by sequencing in a study of blood T cell repertoires in COVID-19. As for the study in general: Acute and convalescent COVID-19 samples came from the United States, Italy and Spain. T cells, B-cell-depleted T cells, or PBMCs provided the cDNA or gDNA that served as material.

In the study's own analysis: Amplification from reference gene primers served as the basis for estimated nucleated cell counts. Method: immunoSEQ multiplex PCR; TCRdb's copy keeps in-frame clones and lacks some. V and J calls and clone size are copied from that table; D and trimming were computed from the DNA. The sample has approximately 220,000 clones; roughly nine tenths are singletons. The sequence came from a woman between 50 and 59 years old with acute or convalescent COVID-19. Material: peripheral blood.

The CDR3 here is CASSFNRGSYEQYF. In DNA, the CDR3 is TGTGCCAGCAGCTTCAACAGGGGTTCCTACGAGCAGTACTTC. V and J are TRBV7-9 and TRBJ2-7; 7 bases agree with TRBD1. This CDR3 region has 14 residues. Germline-derived CDR1 and CDR2 are SEHNR and FQNEAQ (reference sequence). Germline trimming cut 3 bases from V and 1 base from J; bases unmatched to any gene: 3.